Listed below are T cell receptor beta chains from one sample, sequenced in a study of OX40 agonist ivuxolimab in advanced cancers. Assay: immunoSEQ multiplex PCR; the TCRdb copy retains only in-frame clones and omits some. The sample has over 40,000 clones, 70% to 90% seen once. The sequencing here drew on CD4+ or CD8+ T cells sorted from blood, taken in a trial of the OX40 agonist ivuxolimab. Receptors were obtained from an adult with an advanced solid tumor such as melanoma, head and neck, liver or kidney cancer. CDR3s include the opening cysteine and the closing phenylalanine or tryptophan. A D gene is named only where the DNA matches it firmly.

CDR3,D,V
CASSYASGINEQFF,TRBD2,TRBV27
CASSVADGELFF,.,TRBV9
CASSPGLQLTYEQYF,.,TRBV18
CASSNDRGRTYGYTF,TRBD1,TRBV6-5
CSAGGNGKLFF,.,TRBV20-1
CASSLLSGANTGELFF,.,TRBV28
CASTMTGGSYEQYF,TRBD1,TRBV5-1
CASSLYFGTDTQYF,.,TRBV27
CAWSTDGNSPLHF,.,TRBV30
CASSLSLTSDTQYF,.,TRBV7-6
CASSLGGTAWSNEQFF,.,TRBV11-2
CASSEARINEKLFF,.,TRBV25-1
CSVDSRGQNTEAFF,.,TRBV29-1
CASSKGTLTNEKLFF,.,TRBV5-1
CASSPRLTPPTEAFF,.,TRBV7-9
CASSPQGADNSPLHF,TRBD1,TRBV7-2
CASSLRGSTDTQYF,.,TRBV11-2
CASSVGGEGEQFF,.,TRBV7-2
CAWSPAGDSPLHF,.,TRBV30
CSVEEPGASPEQYF,.,TRBV29-1
CASSYRGTISYEQYF,.,TRBV6-5
CASTPRTGANVLTF,.,TRBV19
CASSSRGTDYRDEQYF,.,TRBV28
CASSLRGHPYEQYF,.,TRBV5-8
CASSVENTEAFF,.,TRBV9
CASSGRDGNTEAFF,.,TRBV18
CASKETSGSLHEQFF,TRBD2,TRBV2
CASSLKSGQGAFQPQHF,TRBD1,TRBV7-2
CASSPGQGRNTIYF,TRBD1,TRBV7-8
CASRKLLNSGGARNEQFF,TRBD2,TRBV2
CASSLSEGGYTF,.,TRBV7-9
CASSRITGGSQPQHF,TRBD1,TRBV28
CASSGPTTYEQYF,.,TRBV19
CASSLPGQDEAFF,TRBD1,TRBV7-8
CSARPVYEQYF,.,TRBV20-1
CASSPRERETQYF,.,TRBV18
CASNSPQGRDTEAFF,.,TRBV6-6
CASSLERGAEAFF,.,TRBV5-8
CASSLPAFYYEQYF,.,TRBV28
CASNPATGRNTEAFF,TRBD1,TRBV11-1
CAWITTRGNGYTF,.,TRBV30
CASSIQALNEAFF,.,TRBV19
CASSEWEQSEQYF,.,TRBV10-2
CASSPQFGSSPLHF,.,TRBV19
CASSAPRGPGAFF,.,TRBV25-1
CASSTMRGGYNSPLHF,.,TRBV25-1
CASTLAGVDYNEQFF,TRBD2,TRBV14
CASSPEENEKLFF,.,TRBV4-3
CSVAGTQGLGYTF,TRBD1,TRBV29-1
CASSIGGVGEDTQYF,.,TRBV19
CASSEFLAIGELFF,.,TRBV6-1
CASSTMGQTSGNTIYF,TRBD1,TRBV19
CASRPGQGFGFQPQHF,TRBD1,TRBV27